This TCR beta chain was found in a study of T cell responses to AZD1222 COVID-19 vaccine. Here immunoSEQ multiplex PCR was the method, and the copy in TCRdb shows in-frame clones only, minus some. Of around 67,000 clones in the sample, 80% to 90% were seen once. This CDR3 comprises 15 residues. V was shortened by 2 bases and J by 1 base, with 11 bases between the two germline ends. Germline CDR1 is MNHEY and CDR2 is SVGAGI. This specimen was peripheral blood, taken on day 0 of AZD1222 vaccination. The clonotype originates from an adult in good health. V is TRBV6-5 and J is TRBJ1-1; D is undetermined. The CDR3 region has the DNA TGTGCCAGCAGTTACCTGCTGGGCCAGAACACTGAAGCTTTCTTT. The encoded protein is CASSYLLGQNTEAFF.